Listed below are T cell receptor beta chains from one sample, sequenced in a study of read filtering for tumor transcriptome and immune sequencing. TCRdb itself ran the reads through MiXCR, one entry per CDR3 protein. Among under 80,000 distinct CDR3 sequences listed, about 21% were seen once. Sequenced sample: a population of CD138-negative cells sorted from bone marrow. The source of these receptors is a donor at least 40 years old with multiple myeloma. Each CDR3 is given without its conserved first and last residue. The D gene is left open where the match is weak. Size is stated for part of the rows, as once, few or many counts, or as a class when the clone is expanded.

CDR3 protein | J gene | V gene | clone size | D gene
ASSLVAFGNRQPQH | TRBJ1-5 | TRBV12-3/TRBV12-4 | . | .
ASSRTGGADYEAF | TRBJ1-1 | TRBV18 | . | TRBD1
VSSLGTSGGNDEQH | TRBJ2-7 | TRBV7-6 | . | TRBD2
ASSSKDGDPQETQY | TRBJ2-5 | TRBV5-1 | . | .
ASSPRTFYEQY | TRBJ2-7 | TRBV18 | many | .
ASSPMDRIRGGYEQF | TRBJ2-1 | TRBV7-9 | many | TRBD1
ASSLRTRGLAKNIQY | TRBJ2-4 | TRBV12-3/TRBV12-4 | few | .
ASSLGPGGLPHTQY | TRBJ2-3 | TRBV7-3 | many | .
ASSQGFSQPQH | TRBJ1-5 | TRBV12-3/TRBV12-4 | many | .
ASSPGGGTSVSEQF | TRBJ2-1 | TRBV5-1 | few | TRBD2
SARDPLDEQF | TRBJ2-1 | TRBV20-1 | few | .
ASSGRQGREQY | TRBJ2-7 | TRBV25-1 | few | TRBD1
ASSKADSTDTQY | TRBJ2-3 | TRBV5-1 | many | .
SAREFSGPKMGTEAF | TRBJ1-1 | TRBV20-1 | many | .
SARASGGPYNEQF | TRBJ2-1 | TRBV20-1 | many | TRBD2
ASSLAGRRETQY | TRBJ2-5 | TRBV28 | many | .
SANSVVENTDTQY | TRBJ2-3 | TRBV20-1 | many | .
ASGSTFREKLF | TRBJ1-4 | TRBV12-3/TRBV12-4 | . | .
ASSEAQGLYNEQF | TRBJ2-1 | TRBV10-1 | many | .
ATSRDLMGSGTDTQY | TRBJ2-3 | TRBV15 | many | .
ASSQNGGLASNEQF | TRBJ2-1 | TRBV4-1 | medium-sized | TRBD2
ASRVAGAYNEQF | TRBJ2-1 | TRBV7-2 | many | TRBD2
ASSLGRATYEQY | TRBJ2-7 | TRBV7-9 | many | .
SAPLAQRAQPRH | TRBJ1-5 | TRBV20-1 | . | .
ASSPQGPSGINEQF | TRBJ2-1 | TRBV18 | few | TRBD2
AWSVAGAVNQPQH | TRBJ1-5 | TRBV30 | few | .
ASSLKRGGGNEQF | TRBJ2-1 | TRBV7-2 | . | TRBD2
ASSLSPGYFNEQF | TRBJ2-1 | TRBV5-1 | few | .
SAPAGAQGKTQY | TRBJ2-5 | TRBV20-1 | many | .
SLYPSAEAF | TRBJ1-1 | TRBV20-1 | many | .
ASTTTGITDTQY | TRBJ2-3 | TRBV6-2/TRBV6-3 | few | .
ASSPRTYNEQF | TRBJ2-1 | TRBV7-9 | many | .
ASSSLRGNTEAF | TRBJ1-1 | TRBV7-2 | many | .
SVAGGRGPTDTQY | TRBJ2-3 | TRBV29-1 | many | .
ATKPGVYNEQF | TRBJ2-1 | TRBV27 | many | .
ASSLVSVENEQF | TRBJ2-1 | TRBV5-1 | many | .
SARDLGRATEAF | TRBJ1-1 | TRBV20-1 | many | .
ASSRYSGTNQETQY | TRBJ2-5 | TRBV19 | few | .
ACSLARDNSPLH | TRBJ1-6 | TRBV7-9 | . | .
AISRSTGSIEAGQY | TRBJ2-7 | TRBV15 | . | .